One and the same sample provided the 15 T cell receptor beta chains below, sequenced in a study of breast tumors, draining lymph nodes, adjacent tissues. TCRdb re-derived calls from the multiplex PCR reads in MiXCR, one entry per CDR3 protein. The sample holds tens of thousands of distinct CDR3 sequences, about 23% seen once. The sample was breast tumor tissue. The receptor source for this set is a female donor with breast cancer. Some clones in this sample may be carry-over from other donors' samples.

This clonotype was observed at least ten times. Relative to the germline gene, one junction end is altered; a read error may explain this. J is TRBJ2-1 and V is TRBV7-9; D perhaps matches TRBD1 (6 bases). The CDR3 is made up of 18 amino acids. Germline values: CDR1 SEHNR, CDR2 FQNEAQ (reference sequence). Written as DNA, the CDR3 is TGTGTCAGCAGCGCCCCAGCAGCCAGGGGTAGCTCCACCAATGAGCAGTTCTTC. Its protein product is CVSSAPAARGSSTNEQFF.

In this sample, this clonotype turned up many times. The DNA for the CDR3 is TGTGCCAGCAGCCCGGACTACTCCTACGAGCAGTACTTC. It yields the protein CASSPDYSYEQYF. J is TRBJ2-7 and V is TRBV11-2, with D possibly TRBD2 on 6 matching bases. Germline V gene data show CDR1 as SGHAT and CDR2 as FQNNGV. CDR3 length: 13 amino acids. Trimming shortened V by 5 bases and J by 0 bases, and 8 bases separated the two germline ends.

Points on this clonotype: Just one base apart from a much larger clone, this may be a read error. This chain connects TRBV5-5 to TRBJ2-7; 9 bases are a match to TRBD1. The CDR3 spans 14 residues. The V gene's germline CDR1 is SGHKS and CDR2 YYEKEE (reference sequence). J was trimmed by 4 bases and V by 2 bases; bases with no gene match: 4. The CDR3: CASSLGTGPYEQYF. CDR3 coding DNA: TGTGCCAGCAGCTTAGGGACAGGGCCTTACGAGCAGTACTTC.

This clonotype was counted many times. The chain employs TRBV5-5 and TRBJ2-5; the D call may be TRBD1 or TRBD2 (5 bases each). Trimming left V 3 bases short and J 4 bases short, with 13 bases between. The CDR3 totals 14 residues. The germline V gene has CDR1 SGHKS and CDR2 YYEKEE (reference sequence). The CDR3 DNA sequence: TGTGCCAGCAGCTCCCGGGACGGACTAGAGACCCAGTACTTC. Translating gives CASSSRDGLETQYF.

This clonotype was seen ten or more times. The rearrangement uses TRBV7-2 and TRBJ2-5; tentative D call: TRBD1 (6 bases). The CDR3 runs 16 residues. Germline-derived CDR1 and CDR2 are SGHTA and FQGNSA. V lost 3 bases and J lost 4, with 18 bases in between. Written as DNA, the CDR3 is TGTGCCAGCAGCTTGCATAAGGGGAGAGGGGGAGAGACCCAGTACTTC. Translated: CASSLHKGRGGETQYF. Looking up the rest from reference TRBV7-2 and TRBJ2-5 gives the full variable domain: GAGVSQSPSNKVTEKGKDVELRCDPISGHTALYWYRQSLGQGLEFLIYFQGNSAPDKSGLPSDRFSAERTGGSVSTLTIQRTQQEDSAVYLCASSLHKGRGGETQYFGPGTRLLVL.

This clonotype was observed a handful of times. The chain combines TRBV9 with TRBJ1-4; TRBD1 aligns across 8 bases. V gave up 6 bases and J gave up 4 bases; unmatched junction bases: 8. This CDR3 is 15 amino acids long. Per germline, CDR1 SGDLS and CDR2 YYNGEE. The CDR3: CASTRTGGNNEKLFF. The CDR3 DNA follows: TGTGCCAGCACCCGAACAGGGGGGAATAATGAAAAACTGTTTTTT.

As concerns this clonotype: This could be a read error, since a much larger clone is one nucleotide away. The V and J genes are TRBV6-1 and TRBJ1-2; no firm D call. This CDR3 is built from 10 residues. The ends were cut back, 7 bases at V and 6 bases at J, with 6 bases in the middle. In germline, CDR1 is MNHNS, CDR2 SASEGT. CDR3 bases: TGTGCCAGCATAGATAATGGCTACACCTTC. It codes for CASIDNGYTF.

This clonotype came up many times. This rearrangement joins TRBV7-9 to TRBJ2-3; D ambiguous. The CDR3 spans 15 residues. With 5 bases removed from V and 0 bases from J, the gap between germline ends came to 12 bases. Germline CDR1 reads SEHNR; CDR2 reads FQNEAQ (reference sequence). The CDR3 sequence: CASSTSDPSTDTQYF. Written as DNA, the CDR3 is TGTGCCAGCAGCACCTCGGACCCGAGCACAGATACGCAGTATTTT. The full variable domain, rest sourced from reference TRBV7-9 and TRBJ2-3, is DTGVSQNPRHKITKRGQNVTFRCDPISEHNRLYWYRQTLGQGPEFLTYFQNEAQLEKSRLLSDRFSAERPKGSFSTLEIQRTEQGDSAMYLCASSTSDPSTDTQYFGPGTRLTVL.

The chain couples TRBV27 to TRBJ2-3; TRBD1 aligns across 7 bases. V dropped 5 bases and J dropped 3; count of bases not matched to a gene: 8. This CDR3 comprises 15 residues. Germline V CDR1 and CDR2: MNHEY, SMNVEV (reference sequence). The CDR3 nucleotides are TGTGCCAGCAGTCAAACAGGGGCTAGAACAGATACGCAGTATTTT. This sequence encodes CASSQTGARTDTQYF.

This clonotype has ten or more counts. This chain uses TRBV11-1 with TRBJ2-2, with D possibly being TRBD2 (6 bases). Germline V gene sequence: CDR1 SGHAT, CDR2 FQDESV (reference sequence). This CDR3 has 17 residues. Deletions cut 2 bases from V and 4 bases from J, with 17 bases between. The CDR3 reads CASSLWRGRGGTGELFF. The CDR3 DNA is TGTGCCAGCAGCTTATGGCGCGGGCGGGGTGGCACCGGGGAGCTGTTTTTT.

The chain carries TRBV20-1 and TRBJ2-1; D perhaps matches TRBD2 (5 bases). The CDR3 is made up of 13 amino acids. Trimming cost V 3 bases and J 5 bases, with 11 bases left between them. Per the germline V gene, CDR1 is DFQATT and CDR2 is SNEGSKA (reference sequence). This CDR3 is CSASLAIDNEQFF. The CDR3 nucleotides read TGCAGTGCTAGCCTAGCAATTGACAATGAGCAGTTCTTC.

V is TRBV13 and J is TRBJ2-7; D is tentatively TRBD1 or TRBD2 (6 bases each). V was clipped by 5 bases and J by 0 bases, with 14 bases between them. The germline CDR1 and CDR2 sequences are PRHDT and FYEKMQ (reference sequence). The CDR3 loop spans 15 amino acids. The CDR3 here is CASSHRRDNSYEQYF. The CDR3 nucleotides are TGTGCCAGCAGCCACCGGCGGGACAACTCCTACGAGCAGTACTTC.

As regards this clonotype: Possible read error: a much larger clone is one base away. CDR3 sequence: CASSEGGETQCF. The CDR3 DNA sequence: TGCGCCAGCAGTGAGGGTGGGGAGACCCAGTGCTTC. This chain links TRBV10-2 with TRBJ2-5; a possible D gene is TRBD2 (5 bases). Germline V gene data show CDR1 as WSHSY and CDR2 as SAAADI. The CDR3 is made up of 12 amino acids.

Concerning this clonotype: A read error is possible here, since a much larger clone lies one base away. CDR3 in amino acids: CASRYDRSQHF. CDR3 sequence (DNA): TGCGCCAGCAGATATGACAGGTCCCAGCACTTC. The chain uses TRBV5-1 and TRBJ2-5; possible D gene TRBD1, 6 bases. This CDR3 is 11 amino acids long. Germline V CDR1 and CDR2: SGHRS, YFSETQ.

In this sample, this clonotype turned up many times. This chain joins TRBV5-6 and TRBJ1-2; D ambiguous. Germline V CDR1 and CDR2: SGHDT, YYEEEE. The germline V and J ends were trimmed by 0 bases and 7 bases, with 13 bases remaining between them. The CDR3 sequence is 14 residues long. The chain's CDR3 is CASSLVSVPGGYTF. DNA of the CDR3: TGTGCCAGCAGCTTGGTGTCGGTGCCGGGTGGCTACACCTTC.